Listed here are 22 T cell receptor beta chains from one sample, sequenced in a study of blood T cell repertoires in COVID-19. The protocol was immunoSEQ multiplex PCR, while the TCRdb copy is restricted to in-frame clones and leaves out a portion. The sample contains approximately 97,000 clones, approximately 85% of which appear only once. Sequenced material: peripheral blood. These TCRs come from a human donor in a cohort sampled during active COVID-19.

This sequence joins TRBV15 and TRBJ2-7; D unclear. V lost 0 bases and J lost 7, with 10 bases in between. Per germline, CDR1 LNHNV and CDR2 YYDKDF (reference sequence). This CDR3 contains 13 residues. The CDR3 sequence: CATSRDRGQEQYF. The CDR3 DNA reads TGTGCCACCAGCAGAGATCGAGGTCAAGAGCAGTACTTC.

The chain links TRBV30 to TRBJ1-2; no clear D. Germline V gives CDR1 GTSNPN, CDR2 SVGIG (reference sequence). This CDR3 has 11 amino acids. V lost 5 bases and J lost 8, with 12 bases in between. In DNA form, the CDR3 reads TGTGCCTGGGGTACTCGAGGAGGCTACACCTTC. Amino acid sequence: CAWGTRGGYTF.

This chain joins TRBV3-1 (or the pseudogene TRBV3-2) and TRBJ2-2, with D hard to call. V was clipped by 4 bases and J by 0 bases, with 9 bases between them. Per germline, CDR1 LGHDT and CDR2 YNNKEL (reference sequence). The CDR3 length is 15 residues. CDR3 bases: TGTGCCAGCAGCCCAATAACAACGAACACCGGGGAGCTGTTTTTT. It is translated as CASSPITTNTGELFF.

The gene calls are TRBV28 and TRBJ2-3, with 8 bases matching TRBD2. The V gene's germline CDR1 is MDHEN and CDR2 SYDVKM. Trimming cost V 11 bases and J 2 bases; bases outside gene matches: 3. The length of the CDR3 is 12 residues. CDR3 DNA sequence: TGTGCCTTCGGGAGGGACACAGATACGCAGTATTTT. It encodes CAFGRDTDTQYF.

The J gene is TRBJ1-2, the V gene TRBV30; TRBD1 is a possible D gene (6 bases). CDR3 length equals 13 residues. V was shortened by 6 bases and J by 2 bases, with 13 bases between the two germline ends. The germline V gene encodes CDR1 GTSNPN and CDR2 SVGIG (reference sequence). DNA for the CDR3: TGTGCCTGCCTGAGGGGACAAAACTATGGCTACACCTTC. Protein sequence: CACLRGQNYGYTF.

V usage is TRBV28 and J usage is TRBJ2-5; 9 bases map to TRBD1. Trimming cost V 7 bases and J 4 bases; bases outside gene matches: 4. The CDR3 consists of 13 residues. Per the germline V gene, CDR1 is MDHEN and CDR2 is SYDVKM. CDR3 loop: CASTTGGVETQYF. The CDR3 region has the DNA TGTGCCAGCACCACAGGGGGCGTAGAGACCCAGTACTTC. Full variable domain (rest looked up from reference TRBV28 and TRBJ2-5): DVKVTQSSRYLVKRTGEKVFLECVQDMDHENMFWYRQDPGLGLRLIYFSYDVKMKEKGDIPEGYSVSREKKERFSLILESASTNQTSMYLCASTTGGVETQYFGPGTRLLVL.

The genes are TRBV28 and TRBJ1-2, with unresolved D. The V end lost 8 bases, the J end lost 4 bases, and 11 bases lay between the germline ends. This CDR3 has 12 residues. Germline CDR1 reads MDHEN; CDR2 reads SYDVKM. The CDR3 DNA follows: TGTGCCAGCTTAGTAGAGGCCTATGGCTACACCTTC. This translates into CASLVEAYGYTF.

This clone was seen once. V and J are TRBV18 and TRBJ2-7, with 7 nucleotides matching TRBD1. The germline gives CDR1 KGHSH, CDR2 LQKENI. The CDR3 has 15 residues. The junction had 7 bases not matched to a gene; V was cut back by 3 bases and J by 2 bases. The CDR3 spells CASSPRPQGAYEQYF. The CDR3 region has the DNA TGTGCCAGCTCACCCCGTCCCCAGGGGGCCTACGAGCAGTACTTC.

This clone appeared once. The rearrangement links TRBV2 to TRBJ1-1, with D perhaps TRBD1 (6 bases). Germline V gene data show CDR1 as SNHLY and CDR2 as FYNNEI. CDR3 size: 13 residues. V was clipped by 10 bases and J by 1 base, with 13 bases between them. CDR3 in DNA: TGTGCCACCACACAGGGTGGGAACACTGAAGCTTTCTTT. This encodes CATTQGGNTEAFF.

The chain uses TRBV5-8 and TRBJ2-4; TRBD2 agrees at 7 bases. CDR3 length: 17 amino acids. J gave up 8 bases and V 0 bases, and 14 bases lay outside the gene matches. CDR1 SGHTS and CDR2 YDEGEE come from the germline V gene. CDR3 amino acids: CASSLGLTAGMGDIQYF. CDR3 coding DNA: TGTGCCAGCAGCTTGGGGCTGACAGCGGGGATGGGAGACATTCAGTACTTC.

The rearrangement uses TRBV5-1 and TRBJ2-1; 11 bases match TRBD2. Germline values: CDR1 SGHRS, CDR2 YFSETQ. Trimming took 4 bases from V and 7 from J; bases not matched to a gene: 7. The CDR3 sequence is 15 residues long. CDR3 sequence (DNA): TGCGCCAGCAGCCTGGGACTAGCGGTTGGGAATGAGCAGTTCTTC. It is translated as CASSLGLAVGNEQFF.

The CDR3 here is CASSETLAGDHHEQFF. The CDR3 DNA follows: TGTGCCAGCAGTGAAACCCTAGCGGGAGATCATCATGAGCAGTTCTTC. V is TRBV6-1 and J is TRBJ2-1; 10 nucleotides agree with TRBD2. The CDR3 has 16 amino acids. Germline V lookup: CDR1 MNHNS, CDR2 SASEGT. J gave up 8 bases and V 2 bases, and 9 bases lay outside the gene matches.

The chain links TRBV5-1 to TRBJ2-2; TRBD1 matches 7 bases. After removal of 1 base from V and 4 bases from J, the junction contained 10 bases not matched to a gene. Germline values: CDR1 SGHRS, CDR2 YFSETQ. The CDR3 is 17 residues long. CDR3 nucleotides: TGCGCCAGCAGCTTGATGGCAGGGGGTGGAAGCACCGGGGAGCTGTTTTTT. It specifies CASSLMAGGGSTGELFF. Drawing the rest from reference TRBV5-1 and TRBJ2-2, the complete variable domain is KAGVTQTPRYLIKTRGQQVTLSCSPISGHRSVSWYQQTPGQGLQFLFEYFSETQRNKGNFPGRFSGRQFSNSRSEMNVSTLELGDSALYLCASSLMAGGGSTGELFFGEGSRLTVL.

The chain carries TRBV28 and TRBJ1-2, with TRBD1 identical over 7 bases. Germline CDR1 is MDHEN and CDR2 is SYDVKM. This CDR3 is built from 16 residues. The V segment lost 3 bases and the J segment 4 bases; nucleotides outside the gene matches: 11. The CDR3 coding sequence is TGTGCCAGCAGTTTGCCCGGGACAGCGATCGGCTATGGCTACACCTTC. This gives the protein CASSLPGTAIGYGYTF.

The chain uses TRBV11-3 and TRBJ2-5; 7 nucleotides agree with TRBD2. The CDR3 extends over 14 amino acids. J lost 1 base, V lost 1 base, and 0 bases had no gene match. Germline V gene sequence: CDR1 SGHNT, CDR2 YENEEA. The CDR3 spells CASSLGGGQETQYF. In DNA form, the CDR3 reads TGTGCCAGCAGCTTAGGGGGGGGCCAAGAGACCCAGTACTTC.

The DNA for the CDR3 is TGTGCCAGCAGTCTGCGGGGGAGGGCCGGCTACGAGCAGTACTTC. Translation: CASSLRGRAGYEQYF. The chain couples TRBV27 to TRBJ2-7; 7 bases are shared with TRBD2. Germline V gene data show CDR1 as MNHEY and CDR2 as SMNVEV (reference sequence). Germline trimming cut 5 bases from V and 3 bases from J; bases unmatched to any gene: 10. There are 15 residues in the CDR3.

This clone is medium-sized in the sample. This sequence joins TRBV4-3 and TRBJ2-2, with 9 bases aligning to TRBD2. The ends lost 5 bases at V and 3 bases at J; junction bases unmatched: 4. The CDR3 consists of 15 residues. The germline V gene has CDR1 LGHNA and CDR2 YSLEER. The CDR3 loop is CASSVIAGDTGELFF. DNA for the CDR3: TGCGCCAGCAGCGTGATAGCGGGAGACACCGGGGAGCTGTTTTTT.

CDR3 nucleotides: TGTGCCAGCAGCTTAGAGGCCAAGGGGGTGTCTGGAAACACCATATATTTT. Amino acid sequence: CASSLEAKGVSGNTIYF. V usage is TRBV13 and J usage is TRBJ1-3, with a possible D match to TRBD1 (6 bases). The CDR3 has 17 residues. V was cut by 1 base and J by 1 base, with 14 bases left in between. CDR1 and CDR2 (germline): PRHDT, FYEKMQ (reference sequence).

The chain carries TRBV7-9 and TRBJ1-1, with D possibly being TRBD1 (5 bases). The CDR3 consists of 14 residues. Germline V gene data show CDR1 as SEHNR and CDR2 as FQNEAQ (reference sequence). The ends were cut back, 5 bases at V and 10 bases at J, with 20 bases in the middle. CDR3 amino acids: CASSSGTQGLLAFF. In DNA form, the CDR3 reads TGTGCCAGCAGCAGCGGGACCCAGGGATTGTTAGCTTTCTTT.

This chain joins TRBV25-1 and TRBJ2-2, with D maybe TRBD2 (5 bases). This CDR3 has 15 amino acids. From germline, CDR1 is MGHDK and CDR2 SYGVNS. Trimming stripped 5 bases from V and 3 bases from J, with 13 bases between. CDR3 sequence reads: CASSRLAVDTGELFF. The CDR3 nucleotides read TGTGCCAGCAGTCGGCTAGCTGTTGACACCGGGGAGCTGTTTTTT.

The rearrangement uses TRBV4-3 and TRBJ2-2; TRBD1 is a possible D gene (6 bases). In germline, CDR1 is LGHNA, CDR2 YSLEER. V dropped 1 base and J dropped 4 bases, with 13 bases sitting between them. The CDR3 runs 16 residues. CDR3 residues: CASSQGPQGLTGELFF. The DNA for the CDR3 is TGCGCCAGCAGCCAAGGGCCCCAGGGGCTCACCGGGGAGCTGTTTTTT.

This chain connects TRBV10-3 to TRBJ2-4; 7 bases map to TRBD2. With 5 bases clipped from V and 6 bases from J, the junction kept 16 bases outside the gene matches. The germline gives CDR1 ENHRY, CDR2 SYGVKD. The CDR3 covers 17 residues. CDR3 protein: CAISQWDYRQVGNIQYF. For the CDR3, the DNA is TGTGCCATCAGTCAATGGGACTACCGTCAAGTCGGAAACATTCAGTACTTC.